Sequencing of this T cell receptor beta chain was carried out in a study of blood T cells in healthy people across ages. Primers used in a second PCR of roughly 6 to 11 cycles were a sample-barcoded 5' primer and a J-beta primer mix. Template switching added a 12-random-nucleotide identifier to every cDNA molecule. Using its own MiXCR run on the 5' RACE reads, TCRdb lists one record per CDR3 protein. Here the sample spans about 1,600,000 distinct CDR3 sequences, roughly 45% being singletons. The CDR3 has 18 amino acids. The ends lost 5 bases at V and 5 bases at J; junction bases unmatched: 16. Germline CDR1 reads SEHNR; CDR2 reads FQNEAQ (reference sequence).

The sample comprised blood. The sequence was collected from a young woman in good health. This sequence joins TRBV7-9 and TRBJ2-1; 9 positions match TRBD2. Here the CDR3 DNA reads TGTGCCAGCAGCACCCCGGGTAGCGGGAGAGGTAACGACAATGAGCAGTTCTTC. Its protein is CASSTPGSGRGNDNEQFF. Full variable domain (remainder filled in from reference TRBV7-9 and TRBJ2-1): DTGVSQNPRHKITKRGQNVTFRCDPISEHNRLYWYRQTLGQGPEFLTYFQNEAQLEKSRLLSDRFSAERPKGSFSTLEIQRTEQGDSAMYLCASSTPGSGRGNDNEQFFGPGTRLTVL.